At least ten counts were recorded for the clone carrying this TCR beta chain. Its target is not known. This record comes from a study of T-cell reconstitution after alpha-beta-depleted transplantation in children. V trimming: 3 bases; J trimming: 6 bases; junction bases outside the gene matches: 9. The CDR3 sequence is 15 residues long. CDR1 is SGHTA and CDR2 is FQGTGA in the germline V gene. A library of TCRbeta sequences, prepared with unique molecular identifiers, was generated. MiXCR was run by TCRdb on the PCR reads, yielding one entry per CDR3 protein. The data contain about 110,000 distinct CDR3 sequences, 5% to 8% of them seen just once; the ten biggest clones take up approximately 25%. General study findings and limits: Several hundred expanded graft clones reportedly were the source of alpha-beta T cells about two months after transplant.

The material was PBMCs, mostly from graft donor cells, obtained 360 days after TCRalphabeta/CD19-depleted stem cell transplant. The chain employs TRBV7-3 and TRBJ2-7; TRBD2 agrees at 9 bases. This TCR derives from a male patient between 2 and 9 years old who had a stem cell transplant for acute lymphoblastic leukemia, so the T cells may come from the graft donor. For the CDR3, the DNA is TGTGCCAGCAGCTTGACGAGCGGGAGGTTTGGCGAGCAGTACTTC. The encoded protein is CASSLTSGRFGEQYF. Combining the CDR3 with reference TRBV7-3 and TRBJ2-7 gives the whole variable domain GAGVSQTPSNKVTEKGKYVELRCDPISGHTALYWYRQSLGQGPEFLIYFQGTGAADDSGLPNDRFFAVRPEGSVSTLKIQRTERGDSAVYLCASSLTSGRFGEQYFGPGTRLTVT.